These 3 T cell receptor beta chains were sequenced from one sample in a study of vaccination and CD4 T cells after COVID-19. Cultured CD4+ T cells had their DNA profiled by the Oncomine TCR Beta short-read assay. A single record per CDR3 protein comes from TCRdb applying MiXCR to the PCR reads. The sample carries some 3,000 distinct CDR3 sequences, roughly 80% recorded once. Documented treatment: roughly 10-day PBMC culture with coronavirus spike peptide pools or control peptides (ViraFEST assay). These TCRs' antigens remain unknown. The sequencing input was CD4+ T cells from blood, cultured in vitro. These receptors were taken from a human donor who had recovered from COVID-19.

The chain has TRBV6-2 or TRBV6-3 and TRBJ1-2; 7 bases fit TRBD1. This CDR3 is built from 15 residues. V was pared by 6 bases and J by 7 bases, with 14 bases of the junction left unmatched. Germline V lookup: CDR1 MNHEY, CDR2 SVGEGT. The CDR3 DNA reads TGTGCCAGCAGAACACCACCGACAGGGACCACTGGCTACACCTTC. Protein product: CASRTPPTGTTGYTF.

The chain employs TRBV15 and TRBJ2-1; the D gene is possibly TRBD2 (6 bases). The V gene's germline CDR1 is LNHNV and CDR2 YYDKDF (reference sequence). The CDR3 has 14 amino acids. V was shortened by 4 bases and J by 10 bases, with 17 bases between the two germline ends. The CDR3 loop is CATSTRVEGGEQFF. In DNA, the CDR3 is TGTGCCACCAGCACCCGGGTTGAGGGAGGAGAGCAGTTCTTC. The entire variable domain, with the rest obtained from reference TRBV15 and TRBJ2-1, is as follows: DAMVIQNPRYQVTQFGKPVTLSCSQTLNHNVMYWYQQKSSQAPKLLFHYYDKDFNNEADTPDNFQSRRPNTSFCFLDIRSPGLGDTAMYLCATSTRVEGGEQFFGPGTRLTVL.

This chain joins TRBV28 and TRBJ1-2; perhaps TRBD1 as D (6 bases). This CDR3 is 15 amino acids long. The V end lost 4 bases, the J end lost 0 bases, and 12 bases lay between the germline ends. Germline V gene lookup returns CDR1 MDHEN and CDR2 SYDVKM. This CDR3 is CASSSPGTTNYGYTF. The CDR3 DNA is TGTGCCAGCAGTTCCCCCGGGACAACTAACTATGGCTACACCTTC.